The 12 T cell receptor beta chains below come from one sample, sequenced in a study of T cells in localized non-small cell lung cancer. Data came from immunoSEQ multiplex PCR; TCRdb stores just in-frame clones and leaves some out. The data hold 72,000 or so clones, with around four fifths observed a single time. The specimen was peripheral blood, collected before any cancer treatment. The receptors shown here come from a female donor over 55 with stage I lung adenocarcinoma.

The chain is built from TRBV20-1 and TRBJ1-2; D might be TRBD1 (6 bases). V was clipped by 4 bases and J by 10 bases, with 13 bases between them. Germline V gene data show CDR1 as DFQATT and CDR2 as SNEGSKA (reference sequence). The CDR3 runs to 11 residues. CDR3 sequence reads: CSAKGGSVYTF. CDR3 sequence (DNA): TGCAGTGCTAAGGGGGGCTCCGTCTACACCTTC.

The CDR3 nucleotides are TGTGCCAGTAGTATAGGGACAGTTCTTAATCAGCCCCAGCATTTT. Translation gives CASSIGTVLNQPQHF. V is TRBV19 and J is TRBJ1-5, with D possibly matching TRBD1 (6 bases). The CDR3 extends over 15 amino acids. Looked up from germline, CDR1 is LNHDA and CDR2 is SQIVND (reference sequence). Trimming left V 1 base short and J 4 bases short, with 11 bases between. Supplemented by reference TRBV19 and TRBJ1-5, the full variable domain reads DGGITQSPKYLFRKEGQNVTLSCEQNLNHDAMYWYRQDPGQGLRLIYYSQIVNDFQKGDIAEGYSVSREKKESFPLTVTSAQKNPTAFYLCASSIGTVLNQPQHFGDGTRLSIL.

This clone was observed a single time. The gene calls are TRBV5-1 and TRBJ2-7; unclear D gene. The germline gives CDR1 SGHRS, CDR2 YFSETQ. V was cut by 1 base and J by 0 bases, with 8 bases left in between. The CDR3 contains 14 residues. CDR3 protein: CASSLMQASYEQYF. The CDR3 region has the DNA TGCGCCAGCAGCTTGATGCAGGCCTCCTACGAGCAGTACTTC.

CDR3 DNA sequence: TGTGCCAGCAGCTTAACACGAGCGGGGAAAGATACGCAGTATTTT. This codes for CASSLTRAGKDTQYF. V is TRBV7-3 and J is TRBJ2-3; TRBD2 matches at 7 bases. Trimming removed 0 bases from V and 5 bases from J; junction bases left unmatched: 5. The V gene's germline CDR1 is SGHTA and CDR2 FQGTGA. The CDR3 extends over 15 amino acids.

The V and J genes are TRBV15 and TRBJ2-7, with 9 nucleotides matching TRBD1. Looked up from germline, CDR1 is LNHNV and CDR2 is YYDKDF (reference sequence). J lost 6 bases, V lost 1 base, and 7 bases had no gene match. This CDR3 spans 15 amino acids. CDR3 sequence reads: CATSRGRDRDSEQYF. CDR3 DNA sequence: TGTGCCACCAGCAGAGGAAGGGACAGGGATTCCGAGCAGTACTTC.

The chain uses TRBV7-6 and TRBJ2-3, with 7 bases identical to TRBD2. Germline V CDR1 and CDR2: SGHVS, FNYEAQ. CDR3 length equals 15 residues. V lost 5 bases, J lost 4 bases, and 9 bases stayed unmatched. Here the CDR3 DNA reads TGTGCCAGCAGCGCAATGACTAGCCACGCAGATACGCAGTATTTT. It yields the protein CASSAMTSHADTQYF. Full variable domain (remainder filled in from reference TRBV7-6 and TRBJ2-3): GAGVSQSPRYKVTKRGQDVALRCDPISGHVSLYWYRQALGQGPEFLTYFNYEAQQDKSGLPNDRFSAERPEGSISTLTIQRTEQRDSAMYRCASSAMTSHADTQYFGPGTRLTVL.

The rearrangement uses TRBV9 and TRBJ1-2; 12 bases match TRBD1. CDR3 length equals 14 residues. Germline CDR1 SGDLS, CDR2 YYNGEE. V lost 3 bases to trimming and J lost 6 bases; unmatched junction nucleotides: 3. CDR3 amino acids: CASSGDRGRNGYTF. CDR3 bases: TGTGCCAGCAGCGGGGACAGGGGGCGAAATGGCTACACCTTC.

CDR3 residues: CASSYSGKTEAFF. CDR3 in DNA: TGTGCCAGCAGTTACTCGGGGAAGACTGAAGCTTTCTTT. V and J are TRBV6-5 and TRBJ1-1; the D is unclear. The V and J ends lost 0 bases and 5 bases respectively, with 7 bases between them. This CDR3 has 13 amino acids. Germline loops: CDR1 MNHEY, CDR2 SVGAGI.

This rearrangement joins TRBV19 to TRBJ2-7; D is uncertain. Germline V gene sequence: CDR1 LNHDA, CDR2 SQIVND (reference sequence). The CDR3 contains 15 residues. V was clipped by 0 bases and J by 3 bases, with 12 bases between them. The DNA of the CDR3 is TGTGCCAGTAGTATAGATATGGGGTCCAACTACGAGCAGTACTTC. This encodes CASSIDMGSNYEQYF.

The CDR3 protein is CASSPTPGQPNEKLFF. CDR3 DNA: TGTGCCAGCAGCCCAACGCCTGGACAGCCGAATGAAAAACTGTTTTTT. This rearrangement joins TRBV11-2 to TRBJ1-4; perhaps TRBD1 as D (6 bases). The CDR3 covers 16 residues. Germline CDR1 reads SGHAT; CDR2 reads FQNNGV. V gave up 5 bases and J gave up 5 bases, with 18 bases separating them.

The CDR3 sequence is CASSQDPYEQYF. The DNA for the CDR3 is TGTGCCAGCAGCCAAGATCCATACGAGCAGTACTTC. The chain is built from TRBV4-2 and TRBJ2-7; D remains unclear. The CDR3 length is 12 residues. Per the germline V gene, CDR1 is LGHNA and CDR2 is YNFKEQ. The V end was cut by 0 bases, the J end by 4 bases, with 4 bases between.

The chain links TRBV5-1 to TRBJ2-3; TRBD2 is a possible D gene (6 bases). Trimming left V 4 bases short and J 4 bases short, with 16 bases between. The CDR3 length is 15 residues. Germline CDR1 reads SGHRS; CDR2 reads YFSETQ. CDR3 region: CASSRGGGSSDTQYF. DNA for the CDR3: TGCGCCAGCAGCCGGGGAGGTGGGAGCTCAGATACGCAGTATTTT.